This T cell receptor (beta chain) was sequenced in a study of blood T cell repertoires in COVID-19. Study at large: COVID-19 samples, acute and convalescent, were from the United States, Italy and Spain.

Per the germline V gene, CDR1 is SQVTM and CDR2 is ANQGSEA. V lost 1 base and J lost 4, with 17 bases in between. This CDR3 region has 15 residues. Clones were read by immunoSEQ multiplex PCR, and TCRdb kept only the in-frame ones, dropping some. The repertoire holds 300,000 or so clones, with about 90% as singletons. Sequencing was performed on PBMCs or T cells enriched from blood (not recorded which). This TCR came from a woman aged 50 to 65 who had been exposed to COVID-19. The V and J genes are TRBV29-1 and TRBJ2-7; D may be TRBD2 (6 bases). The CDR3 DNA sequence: TGCAGCGTTGAAGGGGGGGTCGGGGGATCGTACGAGCAGTACTTC. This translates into CSVEGGVGGSYEQYF.